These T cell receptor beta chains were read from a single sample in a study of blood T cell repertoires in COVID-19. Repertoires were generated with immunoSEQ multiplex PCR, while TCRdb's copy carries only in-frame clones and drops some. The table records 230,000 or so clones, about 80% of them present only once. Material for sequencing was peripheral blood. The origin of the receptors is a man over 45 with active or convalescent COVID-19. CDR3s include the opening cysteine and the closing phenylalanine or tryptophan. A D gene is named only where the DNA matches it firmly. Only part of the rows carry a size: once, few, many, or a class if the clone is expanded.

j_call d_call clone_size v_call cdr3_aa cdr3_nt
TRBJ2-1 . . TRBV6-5 CASSKERVSYNEQFF TGTGCCAGCAGCAAGGAACGGGTCTCTTACAATGAGCAGTTCTTC
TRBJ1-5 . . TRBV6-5 CASSSRGGMSQPQHF TGTGCCAGCAGCTCGAGGGGAGGGATGAGCCAGCCCCAGCATTTT
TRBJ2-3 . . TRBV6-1 CASSDGGATGVVNTQYF TGTGCCAGCAGTGATGGGGGGGCCACCGGGGTCGTGAATACGCAGTATTTT
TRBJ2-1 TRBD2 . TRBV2 CANSAGAYNEQFF TGTGCCAACTCAGCGGGGGCGTACAATGAGCAGTTCTTC
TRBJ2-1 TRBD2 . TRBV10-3 CAISEPGTGGRIYNEQFF TGTGCCATCAGTGAACCTGGAACAGGCGGGAGAATTTACAATGAGCAGTTCTTC
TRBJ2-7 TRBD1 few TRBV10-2 CASSEGQGREQYF TGCGCCAGCAGTGAAGGACAGGGACGGGAGCAGTACTTC
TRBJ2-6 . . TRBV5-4 CASSLAGGVGGANVLTF TGTGCCAGCAGCTTGGCGGGGGGCGTTGGTGGGGCCAACGTCCTGACTTTC
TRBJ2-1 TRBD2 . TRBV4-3 CASSQELAGFVYEQFF TGCGCCAGCAGCCAAGAACTAGCGGGGTTTGTATATGAGCAGTTCTTC
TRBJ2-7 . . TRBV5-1 CASSLELSYEQYF TGCGCCAGCAGCTTGGAACTCTCCTACGAGCAGTACTTC
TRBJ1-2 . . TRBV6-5 CASSPRGIGYGYTF TGTGCCAGCAGCCCGAGGGGGATAGGATATGGCTACACCTTC
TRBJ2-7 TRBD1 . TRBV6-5 CASSSDRVPYEQYF TGTGCCAGCAGTTCCGACAGGGTTCCCTACGAGCAGTACTTC
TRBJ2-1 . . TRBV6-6 CASSSQGNNEQFF TGTGCCAGCAGTTCACAGGGAAACAATGAGCAGTTCTTC
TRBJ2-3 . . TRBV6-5 CASSYSRLRPDTQYF TGTGCCAGCAGTTACTCGAGGTTGCGGCCAGATACGCAGTATTTT